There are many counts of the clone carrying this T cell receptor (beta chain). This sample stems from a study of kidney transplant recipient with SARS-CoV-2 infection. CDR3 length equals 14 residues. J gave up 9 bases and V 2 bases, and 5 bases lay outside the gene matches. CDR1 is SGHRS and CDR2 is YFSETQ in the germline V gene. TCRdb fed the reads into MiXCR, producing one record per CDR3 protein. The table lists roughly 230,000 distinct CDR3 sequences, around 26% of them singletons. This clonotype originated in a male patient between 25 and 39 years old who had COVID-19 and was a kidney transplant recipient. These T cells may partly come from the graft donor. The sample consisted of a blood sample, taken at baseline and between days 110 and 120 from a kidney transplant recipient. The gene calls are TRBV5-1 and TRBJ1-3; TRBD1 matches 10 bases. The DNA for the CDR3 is TGCGCCAGCAGCTTAGCGGACAGGGGGAGCACCATATATTTT. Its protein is CASSLADRGSTIYF.